The 4 T cell receptor beta chains listed next were all sequenced from one sample in a study of early T cells in non-severe SARS-CoV-2 infection. MiXCR was run by TCRdb on the 5' RACE reads, yielding one entry per CDR3 protein. The table has tens of thousands of distinct CDR3 sequences, 9% to 15% seen once. The sample taken for sequencing was whole blood. Receptors originate from an adult who was a healthcare worker with PCR-confirmed SARS-CoV-2 infection or an uninfected control (not recorded which).

This clonotype was recorded at least ten times. V gene TRBV27 combines with J gene TRBJ2-7; 7 bases are a match to TRBD2. V lost 0 bases and J lost 4; bases outside the gene matches: 6. The length of the CDR3 is 15 residues. CDR1 is MNHEY and CDR2 is SMNVEV in the germline V gene (reference sequence). In DNA form, the CDR3 reads TGTGCCAGCAGTTTATCGGGGGGAGGGCAGTACGAGCAGTACTTC. This sequence encodes CASSLSGGGQYEQYF.

Ten or more counts support this clonotype. This rearrangement joins TRBV4-2 to TRBJ2-1; TRBD2 matches 14 bases. Germline CDR1 and CDR2: LGHNA and YNFKEQ. The CDR3 loop spans 16 amino acids. The ends lost 4 bases at V and 3 bases at J; junction bases unmatched: 2. The CDR3 loop is CASSLGTSGSYNEQFF. Written as DNA, the CDR3 is TGTGCCAGCAGCCTTGGGACTAGCGGGAGCTACAATGAGCAGTTCTTC.

This clonotype was counted at least ten times. This chain uses TRBV9 with TRBJ2-6; tentative D call: TRBD2 (6 bases). CDR3 size: 16 residues. The germline CDR1 and CDR2 sequences are SGDLS and YYNGEE. V dropped 4 bases and J dropped 0 bases, with 11 bases sitting between them. CDR3 amino acids: CASSLGLLSGANVLTF. The CDR3 coding sequence is TGTGCCAGCAGCTTGGGACTGCTCTCTGGGGCCAACGTCCTGACTTTC.

The chain carries TRBV6-1 and TRBJ1-4, with 9 bases identical to TRBD1. CDR3 length: 14 residues. Germline CDR1 reads MNHNS; CDR2 reads SASEGT. V lost 6 bases and J lost 7; bases outside the gene matches: 6. In DNA form, the CDR3 reads TGTGCCAGCAGGAACAGGGGGCTCGGTGAAAAACTGTTTTTT. Its translation: CASRNRGLGEKLFF.